Listed below are T cell receptor beta chains from one sample, sequenced in a study of beta chain features in type 1 diabetes. Libraries were prepared by immunoSEQ multiplex PCR; TCRdb keeps only in-frame clonotypes and omits some of them. Found here are a few hundred thousand clones, approximately 10% of them singletons; the top ten hold 1% to 1.5%. The sequenced material came from central memory CD4+ T cells from blood. The receptors were gathered from a young man in good health. CDR3s include the opening cysteine and the closing phenylalanine or tryptophan. The D gene is left open where the match is weak. Rows may omit the clone size; those that give it use once, few, many or a size class.

J,D,size,V,CDR3,DNA
TRBJ2-7,NA,few,TRBV7-2,CASIGEQYF,TGTGCCAGCATCGGCGAGCAGTACTTC
TRBJ2-1,NA,many,TRBV7-9,CASSFSSGPEQFF,TGTGCCAGCAGCTTCAGTTCGGGCCCCGAGCAGTTCTTC
TRBJ2-7,NA,few,TRBV7-2,CASSLLGGLEQYF,TGTGCCAGCAGCTTACTGGGCGGGCTCGAGCAGTACTTC
TRBJ2-7,TRBD2,NA,TRBV27,CASTSTSAGEQYF,TGTGCCAGCACTAGCACTAGCGCCGGGGAGCAGTACTTC
TRBJ2-7,NA,NA,TRBV11-2,CASSLRFEEQYF,TGTGCCAGCAGCCTCAGGTTCGAAGAGCAGTACTTC
TRBJ2-6,NA,NA,TRBV6-1,CASSETWTPGANVLTF,TGTGCCAGCAGTGAAACCTGGACACCTGGGGCCAACGTCCTGACTTTC
TRBJ2-3,NA,few,TRBV5-1,CASSSRGDDTQYF,TGCGCCAGCAGTTCGAGGGGGGACGATACGCAGTATTTT
TRBJ2-2,NA,few,TRBV19,CASSMRDTFSGELFF,TGTGCCAGTAGTATGCGGGACACTTTCTCCGGGGAGCTGTTTTTT
TRBJ2-7,NA,NA,TRBV23-1,CASSHMPNRAWDEQYF,TGCGCCAGCAGTCACATGCCGAACAGGGCTTGGGACGAGCAGTACTTC
TRBJ2-3,TRBD2,few,TRBV5-4,CASSPSTSGSTDTQYF,TGTGCCAGCAGCCCGTCGACTAGCGGTAGCACAGATACGCAGTATTTT
TRBJ2-3,NA,NA,TRBV30,CAWSFPGVRTDTQYF,TGTGCCTGGAGTTTCCCAGGGGTACGGACAGATACGCAGTATTTT
TRBJ2-1,TRBD1,few,TRBV7-9,CASSFRDRGSYNEQFF,TGTGCCAGCAGCTTCCGGGACAGAGGCTCCTACAATGAGCAGTTCTTC
TRBJ2-3,TRBD2,few,TRBV29-1,CSSRLAGVTDTQYF,TGCAGCTCCCGCTTAGCGGGAGTGACAGATACGCAGTATTTT
TRBJ2-1,NA,NA,TRBV2,CASSEVRPHYNEQFF,TGTGCCAGCAGTGAGGTGCGACCGCACTACAATGAGCAGTTCTTC
TRBJ1-1,NA,NA,TRBV29-1,CSVEEGGNWEKAFF,TGCAGCGTTGAAGAAGGCGGTAATTGGGAGAAAGCTTTCTTT
TRBJ2-3,NA,few,TRBV30,CAWSTIVWGNTQYF,TGTGCCTGGAGTACCATAGTGTGGGGAAATACGCAGTATTTT
TRBJ2-7,NA,few,TRBV23-1,CASSPPNEQYF,TGCGCCAGCAGTCCCCCTAACGAGCAGTACTTC
TRBJ1-5,NA,NA,TRBV15,CATSSPGLRPQHF,TGTGCCACCAGCAGCCCGGGGCTCCGGCCCCAGCATTTT
TRBJ1-5,NA,NA,TRBV4-3,CASSQDRRGRSLNQPQHF,TGCGCCAGCAGCCAAGATAGGAGGGGCCGGAGCCTCAATCAGCCCCAGCATTTT
TRBJ2-7,TRBD2,NA,TRBV28,CASSPHGGSGRGYEQYF,TGTGCCAGCAGTCCCCACGGGGGTAGCGGGAGGGGTTACGAGCAGTACTTC
TRBJ2-5,TRBD1,few,TRBV6-6,CASSNYQGEGETQYF,TGTGCCAGCAGCAACTATCAGGGGGAAGGAGAGACCCAGTACTTC
TRBJ2-5,NA,few,TRBV7-9,CASSPLSRSETQYF,TGTGCCAGCAGCCCGTTATCTAGGAGCGAGACCCAGTACTTC
TRBJ2-3,NA,few,TRBV30,CAWRKPGLTDTQYF,TGTGCCTGGAGAAAACCAGGCCTGACAGATACGCAGTATTTT
TRBJ2-7,NA,few,TRBV11-2,CASSLDGSSYEQYF,TGTGCCAGCAGCTTAGACGGGAGCTCCTACGAGCAGTACTTC
TRBJ2-4,NA,few,TRBV10-3,CASMGAAKNIQYF,TGTGCCAGCATGGGGGCAGCCAAAAACATTCAGTACTTC
TRBJ2-5,TRBD2,NA,TRBV28,CASQAGGPGETQYF,TGTGCCAGCCAAGCGGGAGGGCCTGGGGAGACCCAGTACTTC
TRBJ2-3,TRBD2,NA,TRBV18,CASSPVPASGSRNTQYF,TGTGCCAGCTCACCGGTTCCGGCTAGCGGGAGCAGGAATACGCAGTATTTT